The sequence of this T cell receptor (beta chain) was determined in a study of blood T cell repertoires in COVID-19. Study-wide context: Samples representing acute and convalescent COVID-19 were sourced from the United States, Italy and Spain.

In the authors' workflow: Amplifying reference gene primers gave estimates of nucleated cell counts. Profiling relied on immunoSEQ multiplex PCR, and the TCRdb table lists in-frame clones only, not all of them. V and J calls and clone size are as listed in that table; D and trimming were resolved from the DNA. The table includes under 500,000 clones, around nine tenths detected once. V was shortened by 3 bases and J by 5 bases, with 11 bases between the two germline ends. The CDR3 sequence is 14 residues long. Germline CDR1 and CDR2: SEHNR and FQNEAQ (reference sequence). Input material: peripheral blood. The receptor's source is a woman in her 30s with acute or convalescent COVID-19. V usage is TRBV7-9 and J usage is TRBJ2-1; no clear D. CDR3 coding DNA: TGTGCCAGCAGCTTTGTTACAGACCACAATGAGCAGTTCTTC. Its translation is CASSFVTDHNEQFF.